This is a list of T cell receptor beta chains from one sample in a study of neurological immune-mediated disorders. From the 5' RACE reads, TCRdb called clonotypes with MiXCR, one entry per CDR3 protein. The sample lists roughly 56,000 distinct CDR3 sequences, more than 3% occurring once. The sequenced sample consisted of PBMCs. The receptors here all came from a woman in her fifties or sixties with multiple sclerosis. The CDR3 runs from the conserved cysteine through the conserved F or W. Each record gives: clone size, J gene, D gene, V gene, CDR3 DNA, CDR3 protein. A D gene is named only where the DNA matches it firmly. The size field is filled for only some rows; it gives once, few, many or a size class.

>many|TRBJ2-7|TRBD2|TRBV10-3
TGTGCCATCAGTGCTGGACTAGCGGGAGGGCTTTACGAGCAGTACTTC
CAISAGLAGGLYEQYF
>many|TRBJ2-5|TRBD2|TRBV6-6
TGTGCCAGCAGTTACTCCTTAGGCGGGGGACCTCAAGAGACCCAGTACTTC
CASSYSLGGGPQETQYF
>many|TRBJ1-1|NA|TRBV12-3/TRBV12-4
TGTGCCAGCAGTTTGAGCAAGTTTGAAGCTTTCTTT
CASSLSKFEAFF
>many|TRBJ2-3|NA|TRBV5-8
TGTGCCAGCAGCGTGGGGAGCGACTCAGATACGCAGTATTTT
CASSVGSDSDTQYF
>many|TRBJ2-1|NA|TRBV27
TGTGCCAGCAGACTACGGACCCGCATAGGGGGCTACAATGAGCAGTTCTTC
CASRLRTRIGGYNEQFF
>many|TRBJ2-2|NA|TRBV5-1
TGCGCCAGCAGCTTGGTCAGGGCTAACACCGGGGAGCTGTTTTTT
CASSLVRANTGELFF
>many|TRBJ2-1|TRBD2|TRBV7-2
TGTGCCAGCAGCTTAGGACTAGCGGCCTACAATGAGCAGTTCTTC
CASSLGLAAYNEQFF
>many|TRBJ2-7|NA|TRBV6-6
TGTGCCAGCAGTTACAGGGAGACACCGTCCTACGAGCAGTACTTC
CASSYRETPSYEQYF
>many|TRBJ2-1|TRBD2|TRBV11-3
TGTGCCAGCAGCAACCGGGGACTAGCGGGAGCGGATGAGCAGTTCTTC
CASSNRGLAGADEQFF
>many|TRBJ1-1|TRBD1|TRBV20-1
TGCAGTGCTAGAGATATTGCAGGGGGCTTCGTCATTGAAGCTTTCTTT
CSARDIAGGFVIEAFF
>many|TRBJ1-5|NA|TRBV28
TGTGCCAGCGCCCTCAGGGGCCAGCCCCAGCATTTT
CASALRGQPQHF
>NA|TRBJ1-2|NA|TRBV10-3
TGTGCCATCAGGGGGAGAGAATACAACTATGGCTACACCTTC
CAIRGREYNYGYTF
>many|TRBJ1-1|NA|TRBV29-1
TGCAGCGTTGTGTTTCCGGGGGCAGAGAACACTGAAGCTTTCTTT
CSVVFPGAENTEAFF
>many|TRBJ2-5|NA|TRBV9
TGTGCCAGCAGCGGGGTTATGGGAGGAGAGACCCAGTACTTC
CASSGVMGGETQYF
>few|TRBJ1-1|NA|TRBV2
TGTGCCAGCAGAGGCTTCCCGAACACTGAAGCTTTCTTT
CASRGFPNTEAFF
>few|TRBJ2-1|NA|TRBV3-1
TGTGCCAGCAGCCAATCAAGGGGGAATGAGCAGTTCTTC
CASSQSRGNEQFF
>many|TRBJ1-2|NA|TRBV29-1
TGCAGCGTTGAAGGACAGGAGGGCTATGGCTACACCTTC
CSVEGQEGYGYTF
>many|TRBJ2-1|NA|TRBV4-3
TGCGCCAGCAGCCGGCAACATGCCAATGAGCAGTTCTTC
CASSRQHANEQFF
>few|TRBJ1-2|NA|TRBV5-1
TGCGCCAGCAGCTTGGGACAGGCCATAAACTATGGCTACACCTTC
CASSLGQAINYGYTF
>few|TRBJ2-7|NA|TRBV18
TGTGCCAGCTCACCCTCCCGAGAGGTTGAGCAGTACTTC
CASSPSREVEQYF
>many|TRBJ2-2|NA|TRBV24-1
TGTGCCACCAGTGCTCTACCCCCCGAGGCCACCGGGGAGCTGTTTTTT
CATSALPPEATGELFF
>many|TRBJ2-5|NA|TRBV7-2
TGTGCCAGCAGTCGAGGGGTTTTGGCAGAGACCCAGTACTTC
CASSRGVLAETQYF
>many|TRBJ1-5|TRBD1|TRBV20-1
TGCAGTGCACGACAGGGTCGGAGAAATCAGCCCCAGCATTTT
CSARQGRRNQPQHF
>many|TRBJ2-7|TRBD2|TRBV5-6
TGTGCCAGCAGCTTGGTGGGACTAGCGGGGGGGGCTGGCGAGCAGTACTTC
CASSLVGLAGGAGEQYF
>many|TRBJ2-1|NA|TRBV5-5
TGTGCCAGCAGCGTTGGGGCGGGGAGCTCCTACAATGAGCAGTTCTTC
CASSVGAGSSYNEQFF
>many|TRBJ1-4|TRBD1|TRBV20-1
TGCAGTGCTAGATCAGGGGGCAGTGAAAAACTGTTTTTT
CSARSGGSEKLFF
>many|TRBJ2-1|NA|TRBV4-1
TGCGCCAGCAGCCGGACAGCCAATGAGCAGTTCTTC
CASSRTANEQFF
>many|TRBJ1-1|TRBD1|TRBV27
TGTGCCAGCAGTTTAAGGGACAGGGGGAACGCTTTCTTT
CASSLRDRGNAFF
>few|TRBJ2-2|NA|TRBV4-3
TGCGCCAGCAGCTCCCGTGTTGGGGGCACTCCTGTTACCGGGGAGCTGTTTTTT
CASSSRVGGTPVTGELFF
>many|TRBJ2-7|NA|TRBV12-3/TRBV12-4
TGTGCCAGCAGCCCCGGACGGTGGGGAGAGCAGTACTTC
CASSPGRWGEQYF
>many|TRBJ2-3|TRBD2|TRBV28
TGTGCCAGCAGCCCAAAGGCCTCTAGCGGGAGCGGAGATACGCAGTATTTT
CASSPKASSGSGDTQYF
>NA|TRBJ2-3|TRBD2|TRBV29-1
TGCAGCGTTGAATCGGCGGGAGTTGAAGATACGCAGTATTTT
CSVESAGVEDTQYF
>many|TRBJ2-2|NA|TRBV5-8
TGTGCCAGCCTAGACCCCGGGGAGCTGTTTTTT
CASLDPGELFF
>many|TRBJ2-7|NA|TRBV7-2
TGTGCCAGCAGCTTGACAATGGTTCGGTACGAGCAGTACTTC
CASSLTMVRYEQYF
>many|TRBJ2-3|TRBD1|TRBV6-6
TGTGCCAGCAGTTACTTGGGACAGTCTAGCACAGATACGCAGTATTTT
CASSYLGQSSTDTQYF
>many|TRBJ1-1|NA|TRBV5-8
TGTGCCAGCAGCTCGGGATTCAACACTGAAGCTTTCTTT
CASSSGFNTEAFF
>many|TRBJ2-6|NA|TRBV25-1
TGTGCCAGCAGAAGTTTGGGTGGTCCTCTCTCTGGGGCCAACGTCCTGACTTTC
CASRSLGGPLSGANVLTF
>many|TRBJ2-5|TRBD1|TRBV5-1
TGCGCCAGCAGCTTGAGGTCGGCAGGGGGCCAAGAGACCCAGTACTTC
CASSLRSAGGQETQYF
>NA|TRBJ2-5|NA|TRBV9
TGTGCCAGCAGCGTAGAGACCCAGTACTTC
CASSVETQYF
>many|TRBJ1-6|NA|TRBV4-3
TGCGCCAGCAGCCTCCGACCGGGCTCCAATTCACCCCTCCACTTT
CASSLRPGSNSPLHF
>NA|TRBJ2-3|TRBD1|TRBV4-1
TGCGCCAGCAGCCAAGGGACCGGGACAGGGAGTTTTGCGACAGATACGCAGTATTTT
CASSQGTGTGSFATDTQYF
>many|TRBJ2-2|NA|TRBV3-1
TGTGCCAGCAGCCAAGAATACGGCGGGGAGCTGTTTTTT
CASSQEYGGELFF
>many|TRBJ2-7|TRBD1|TRBV5-1
TGCGCCAGCAGCCCCGGGACAGGGAACTACGAGCAGTACTTC
CASSPGTGNYEQYF
>many|TRBJ2-3|NA|TRBV6-6
TGTGCCAGCAGTTACTCCAAACTCACCTTCACAGATACGCAGTATTTT
CASSYSKLTFTDTQYF
>NA|TRBJ2-3|TRBD1|TRBV6-5
TGTGCCAGCACCGCGGACAGGCTTCGGGATACGCAGTATTTT
CASTADRLRDTQYF
>many|TRBJ1-4|NA|TRBV15
TGTGCCACCAGCAGAGATAAGGGAACTAATGAAAAACTGTTTTTT
CATSRDKGTNEKLFF